These T cell receptor beta chains were read from a single sample in a study of blood T cells in healthy people across ages. TCRdb ran MiXCR on the 5' RACE reads and lists one entry per CDR3 protein. There are approximately 850,000 distinct CDR3 sequences in the sample; roughly 50% occur only once, and about 20% lies in the top ten. The source material was blood. The receptors stem from a man aged 25 to 45 in good health. The CDR3 runs from the conserved cysteine through the conserved F or W. The D gene is left open where the match is weak. Not every row has a clone size; where given, it reads once, few, many or a size class.

NA	TRBV28	TRBJ1-4	TRBD1	CASSNYRGQIEKLFF	TGTGCCAGCAGTAACTACAGGGGGCAGATTGAAAAACTGTTTTTT
few	TRBV27	TRBJ2-5	TRBD2	CASSSGAESGGGQETQYF	TGTGCCAGCAGTTCAGGGGCTGAATCGGGGGGGGGCCAAGAGACCCAGTACTTC
NA	TRBV7-2	TRBJ2-2	TRBD2	CASSLSGLQAGVTGELFF	TGTGCCAGCAGCTTATCGGGGCTTCAGGCGGGAGTCACCGGGGAGCTGTTTTTT
NA	TRBV11-1	TRBJ2-7	NA	CASTYGGAGPSYLQYEQYF	TGTGCCAGCACCTACGGAGGGGCAGGTCCTAGTTACCTCCAATACGAGCAGTACTTC
NA	TRBV28	TRBJ2-3	TRBD2	CARARGGYTDTQYF	TGTGCCAGAGCACGCGGGGGGTACACAGATACGCAGTATTTT
NA	TRBV18	TRBJ2-4	NA	CASSRPERGNIQYF	TGTGCCAGCTCACGGCCTGAGAGGGGCAACATTCAGTACTTC
NA	TRBV10-3	TRBJ1-2	TRBD1	CAISESTESPGTGDGYTF	TGTGCCATCAGTGAGTCGACGGAGAGCCCCGGGACAGGGGATGGCTACACCTTC
NA	TRBV6-2/TRBV6-3	TRBJ2-5	TRBD2	CASSQTSGIETQYF	TGTGCCAGCAGCCAGACTAGCGGGATAGAGACCCAGTACTTC
NA	TRBV20-1	TRBJ1-5	TRBD1	CSATTGGVTQPQHF	TGCAGTGCAACCACAGGGGGAGTGACTCAGCCCCAGCATTTT
NA	TRBV12-3/TRBV12-4	TRBJ2-3	NA	CASSQSGVRGITDTQYF	TGTGCCAGCAGCCAATCCGGGGTAAGAGGCATAACAGATACGCAGTATTTT
NA	TRBV12-3/TRBV12-4	TRBJ2-3	NA	CASSGVRSGADTQYF	TGTGCCAGCAGTGGGGTGAGAAGCGGCGCAGATACGCAGTATTTT
NA	TRBV6-5	TRBJ1-4	NA	CASRKAGFGANEKLFF	TGTGCCAGCAGGAAGGCGGGGTTCGGGGCTAATGAAAAACTGTTTTTT
NA	TRBV20-1	TRBJ1-2	TRBD1	CSAIFPGQGFYGYTF	TGCAGTGCTATTTTCCCCGGACAGGGGTTCTATGGCTACACCTTC
NA	TRBV5-1	TRBJ2-3	TRBD1	CASSNDRGQATQYF	TGCGCCAGCAGCAACGACAGGGGGCAAGCTACGCAGTATTTT
NA	TRBV3-1	TRBJ2-3	NA	CASSQVTGTDTQYF	TGTGCCAGCAGCCAAGTCACAGGCACAGATACGCAGTATTTT
NA	TRBV20-1	TRBJ2-1	TRBD2	CSARSPGGPYNEQFF	TGCAGTGCTAGATCTCCGGGGGGGCCCTACAATGAGCAGTTCTTC
NA	TRBV7-2	TRBJ1-2	NA	CASSLTYGYTF	TGTGCCAGCAGCCTGACTTATGGCTACACCTTC
NA	TRBV5-8	TRBJ2-5	NA	CASSLTHSQETQYF	TGTGCCAGCAGCTTGACACATTCTCAAGAGACCCAGTACTTC
NA	TRBV7-2	TRBJ2-5	NA	CATTQGTYNEQYF	TGTGCCACCACGCAGGGCACCTACAATGAGCAGTACTTC
NA	TRBV27	TRBJ2-1	NA	CASGDSQEEQFF	TGTGCCAGCGGGGATAGCCAGGAGGAGCAGTTCTTC
NA	TRBV20-1	TRBJ2-5	TRBD1	CRMKQGETQYF	TGCAGGATGAAACAGGGGGAGACCCAGTACTTC
NA	TRBV12-3/TRBV12-4	TRBJ2-3	TRBD2	CASSYGSGGAKDTQYF	TGTGCCAGCAGTTACGGGAGCGGGGGGGCGAAAGATACGCAGTATTTT
NA	TRBV7-9	TRBJ2-5	TRBD1	CANSATGGKETQYF	TGTGCCAACAGCGCGACAGGGGGGAAAGAGACCCAGTACTTC
NA	TRBV6-5	TRBJ1-5	TRBD1	CASSLNSGTGPYSNRPQHF	TGTGCCAGCAGTTTAAACTCCGGGACAGGGCCATATAGCAATCGGCCCCAGCATTTT
NA	TRBV29-1	TRBJ2-5	TRBD1	CSVDDRAFFPPNIETQYF	TGCAGCGTTGATGACAGGGCTTTCTTCCCTCCAAATATAGAGACCCAGTACTTC
NA	TRBV18	TRBJ2-7	NA	CASSERGSYEQYF	TGTGCCAGCTCAGAAAGGGGCTCCTACGAGCAGTACTTC
once	TRBV24-1	TRBJ2-7	TRBD2	CATSDFIAGTSLRSYEQYF	TGTGCCACCAGTGATTTTATAGCGGGTACTTCTCTTCGATCCTACGAGCAGTACTTC